Below, one T cell receptor (beta chain) is given with its context. Its antigen remains unknown. The authors used about 3.5 ug of total RNA per TCR library. Template-switch reactions added UMIs with a 6-nucleotide sample barcode. TCRdb reworked the 5' RACE reads into one entry per CDR3 protein, no DNA. The specimen's table records a few hundred thousand distinct CDR3 sequences. Germline V gene lookup returns CDR1 SGHRS and CDR2 YFSETQ. This CDR3 has 16 residues. The record originates from a study of monozygotic twins with inflammatory bowel disease. General study results and limits: Healthy co-twins, by inverse Simpson, had higher TCRbeta diversity than their siblings with IBD.

The source is a human donor with ulcerative colitis or Crohn's disease, or a healthy co-twin of an affected twin (not recorded which). The sample comprised blood. The chain couples TRBV5-1 to TRBJ1-1; TCRdb's D gene call, TRBD1, goes unchecked for lack of DNA. The CDR3 reads CASSLDLQGSNTEAFF.